The 16 T cell receptor beta chains below all came from one sample that was sequenced in a study of post-analysis software for immune sequencing data. The TCR beta cDNA libraries carried unique molecular identifiers. TCRdb redid the calling of the PCR reads with MiXCR, one entry per CDR3 protein. The sample contains 650,000 to 900,000 distinct CDR3 sequences, about 43% of which appear only once. These receptors have no identified antigens. Broader study findings: Among five TRBV segments more frequent in patients than controls were TRBV5-6, TRBV5-1 and TRBV20-1.

The source material was blood. The receptors originated from a girl aged 5 to 17 with multiple sclerosis.

The chain carries TRBV2 and TRBJ2-7; 7 bases match TRBD2. V lost 2 bases to trimming and J lost 7 bases; unmatched junction nucleotides: 11. From germline, CDR1 is SNHLY and CDR2 FYNNEI. The CDR3 is 15 residues long. The CDR3 loop is CASSELAGLISEQYF. CDR3 bases: TGTGCCAGCAGTGAATTGGCGGGACTAATCAGTGAGCAGTACTTC.

This clonotype was seen at least ten times. The V gene is TRBV12-3 or TRBV12-4, the J gene TRBJ2-1, with TRBD1 as a possible D gene (6 bases). V gave up 5 bases and J gave up 5 bases, with 19 bases separating them. This CDR3 spans 16 amino acids. The CDR3: CASSPLGRGANNEQFF. In DNA, the CDR3 is TGTGCCAGCAGTCCCCTGGGCAGGGGAGCTAACAATGAGCAGTTCTTC.

The sample holds a few counts of this clonotype. The chain couples TRBV28 to TRBJ2-3; 11 bases fit TRBD2. The germline gives CDR1 MDHEN, CDR2 SYDVKM. The V segment lost 6 bases and the J segment 5 bases; nucleotides outside the gene matches: 10. The CDR3 has 16 amino acids. CDR3: CASSRLTSGGGDTQYF. For the CDR3, the DNA is TGTGCCAGCAGCCGCCTCACTAGCGGGGGAGGAGATACGCAGTATTTT.

This clonotype was seen a few times. This rearrangement joins TRBV7-2 to TRBJ1-1; perhaps TRBD1 as D (5 bases). The CDR3 has 17 amino acids. V lost 5 bases to trimming and J lost 5 bases, with 24 bases between them. The germline CDR1 and CDR2 sequences are SGHTA and FQGNSA. CDR3 bases: TGTGCCAGCAGCGTAGTGGGGTCAGCAACTAAGGGGACTGAAGCTTTCTTT. It encodes CASSVVGSATKGTEAFF.

CDR3: CASSYAQGGNEQFF. The CDR3 DNA reads TGTGCCAGCAGTTACGCCCAGGGTGGGAATGAGCAGTTCTTC. The chain has TRBV6-5 and TRBJ2-1; D perhaps matches TRBD1 (5 bases). The CDR3 spans 14 residues. Trimming left V 2 bases short and J 7 bases short, with 12 bases between. Germline CDR1 and CDR2: MNHEY and SVGAGI.

This clonotype turned up a few times. V is TRBV29-1 and J is TRBJ2-1; 7 nucleotides line up with TRBD2. The CDR3 runs 11 residues. V dropped 7 bases and J dropped 6; count of bases not matched to a gene: 3. Germline V gives CDR1 SQVTM, CDR2 ANQGSEA. The chain's CDR3 is CSAPSGNEQFF. For the CDR3, the DNA is TGCAGCGCTCCTAGCGGCAATGAGCAGTTCTTC.

The chain has TRBV29-1 and TRBJ1-2, with D unclear. CDR3 size: 11 residues. Germline V gene data show CDR1 as SQVTM and CDR2 as ANQGSEA. V was shortened by 6 bases and J by 12 bases, with 17 bases between the two germline ends. The CDR3 sequence is CSVVGRAGNTF. DNA of the CDR3: TGCAGCGTCGTAGGACGAGCGGGCAACACCTTC.

This chain links TRBV7-2 with TRBJ2-7; no clear D. Trimming took off 1 base at V and 3 bases at J, with 10 bases between the two ends. Germline CDR1 reads SGHTA; CDR2 reads FQGNSA. CDR3 length: 14 amino acids. For the CDR3, the DNA is TGTGCCAGCAGCTTAGTTAGCCGGCACTACGAGCAGTACTTC. Amino acid sequence: CASSLVSRHYEQYF. Supplemented by reference TRBV7-2 and TRBJ2-7, the full variable domain reads GAGVSQSPSNKVTEKGKDVELRCDPISGHTALYWYRQSLGQGLEFLIYFQGNSAPDKSGLPSDRFSAERTGGSVSTLTIQRTQQEDSAVYLCASSLVSRHYEQYFGPGTRLTVT.

The rearrangement joins TRBV4-1 to TRBJ1-1; D might be TRBD1 (6 bases). Germline CDR1 reads MGHRA; CDR2 reads YSYEKL. The CDR3 contains 14 residues. V shed 1 base and J shed 0 bases, with 6 bases lying between them. This chain's CDR3 is CASSQGDMNTEAFF. The CDR3 bases are TGCGCCAGCAGCCAAGGGGACATGAACACTGAAGCTTTCTTT.

This rearrangement joins TRBV6-5 to TRBJ2-6, with TRBD1 matching 12 bases. J lost 4 bases, V lost 4 bases, and 8 bases had no gene match. The germline V gene has CDR1 MNHEY and CDR2 SVGAGI. CDR3 length: 18 amino acids. CDR3 residues: CASSSLGTGGSGANVLTF. The CDR3 nucleotides read TGTGCCAGCAGTTCCTTAGGGACAGGGGGCTCCGGGGCCAACGTCCTGACTTTC.

Only a few counts were recorded for this clonotype. V is TRBV5-6 and J is TRBJ1-2, with D possibly TRBD1 on 6 matching bases. The CDR3 extends over 14 amino acids. The ends were cut back, 3 bases at V and 8 bases at J, with 17 bases in the middle. CDR1 is SGHDT, CDR2 YYEEEE, per germline. The CDR3 DNA is TGTGCCAGCAGCTCCGGACGTTACAGGGCGGGCTACACCTTC. Translated: CASSSGRYRAGYTF.

This clonotype was picked up a small number of times. V gene TRBV20-1 combines with J gene TRBJ2-5, with D perhaps TRBD1 or TRBD2 (5 bases each). This CDR3 has 14 amino acids. With 3 bases removed from V and 0 bases from J, the gap between germline ends came to 11 bases. Per germline, CDR1 DFQATT and CDR2 SNEGSKA (reference sequence). CDR3 protein: CSARGVGYQETQYF. CDR3 nucleotides: TGCAGTGCTAGGGGGGTCGGGTACCAAGAGACCCAGTACTTC.

The chain is built from TRBV9 and TRBJ2-7; 7 bases match TRBD1. Germline CDR1 is SGDLS and CDR2 is YYNGEE. The CDR3 is 16 residues long. The V gene end was trimmed by 3 bases and the J gene end by 1 base; junction bases not matched to a gene: 10. The CDR3 here is CASSATGTAPSYEQYF. The CDR3 bases are TGTGCCAGCAGCGCTACCGGGACAGCGCCGTCCTACGAGCAGTACTTC.

The CDR3 sequence is CSARMSRAPYYEQYF. The CDR3 nucleotides are TGCAGTGCTAGGATGAGTCGGGCCCCCTACTACGAGCAGTACTTC. The genes are TRBV20-1 and TRBJ2-4, with D uncertain. The J call could be wrong; TRBJ2-7 is a better fit for the DNA end. The CDR3 extends over 15 amino acids. Germline CDR1 reads DFQATT; CDR2 reads SNEGSKA (reference sequence).

This chain uses TRBV27 with TRBJ2-2; D is undetermined. There are 14 residues in the CDR3. V lost 1 base and J 1 base, leaving 4 bases between the germline ends. Germline values: CDR1 MNHEY, CDR2 SMNVEV (reference sequence). Here the CDR3 reads CASSLYRNTGELFF. The CDR3 DNA sequence: TGTGCCAGCAGTTTATACAGGAACACCGGGGAGCTGTTTTTT.

The rearrangement links TRBV4-1 to TRBJ2-1; 11 nucleotides line up with TRBD2. Germline V gene data show CDR1 as MGHRA and CDR2 as YSYEKL. V trimming: 0 bases; J trimming: 2 bases; junction bases outside the gene matches: 6. This CDR3 is built from 18 residues. The CDR3: CASSQDGISGRAYNEQFF. The CDR3 DNA sequence: TGCGCCAGCAGCCAAGATGGGATTAGCGGGAGGGCCTACAATGAGCAGTTCTTC.